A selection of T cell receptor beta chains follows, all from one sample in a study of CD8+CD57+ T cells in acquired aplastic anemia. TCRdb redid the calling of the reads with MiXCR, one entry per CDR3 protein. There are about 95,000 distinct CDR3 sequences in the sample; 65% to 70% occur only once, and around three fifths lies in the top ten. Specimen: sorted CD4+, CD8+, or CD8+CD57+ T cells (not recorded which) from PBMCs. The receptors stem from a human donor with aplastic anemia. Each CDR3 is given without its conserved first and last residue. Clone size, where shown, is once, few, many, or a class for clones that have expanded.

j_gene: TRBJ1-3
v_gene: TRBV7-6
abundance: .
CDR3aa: ASSLPPLGTGTISPNSGNTIY

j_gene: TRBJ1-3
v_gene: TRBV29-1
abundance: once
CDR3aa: SVELASGNTIY

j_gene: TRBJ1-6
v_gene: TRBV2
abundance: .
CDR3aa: ASTTGAPPLH

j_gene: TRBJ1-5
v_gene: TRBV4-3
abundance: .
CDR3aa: ASSQGTGLGQPQH

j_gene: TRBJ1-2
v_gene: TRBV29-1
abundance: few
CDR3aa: SVAGNYGYT

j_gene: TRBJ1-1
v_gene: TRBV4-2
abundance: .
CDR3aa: ASSQDPRANTEAF

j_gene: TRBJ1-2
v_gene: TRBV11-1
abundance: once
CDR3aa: ASSSYGGDAAYGYT

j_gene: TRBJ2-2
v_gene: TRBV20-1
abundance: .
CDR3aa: SARSGQQNTGELF

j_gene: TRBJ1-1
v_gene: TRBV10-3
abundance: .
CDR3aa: AISQSNTEAF

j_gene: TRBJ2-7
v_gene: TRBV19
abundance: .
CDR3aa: ASRGQETYEQY

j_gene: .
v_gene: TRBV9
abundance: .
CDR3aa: ASSVEGGGWTEAF

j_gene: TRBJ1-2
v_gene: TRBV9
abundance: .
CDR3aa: ASSVASYGYT

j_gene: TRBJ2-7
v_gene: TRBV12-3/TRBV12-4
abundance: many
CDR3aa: ASSSIGTGNYEQY

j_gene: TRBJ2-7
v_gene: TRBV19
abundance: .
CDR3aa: ASSMGLADEQY

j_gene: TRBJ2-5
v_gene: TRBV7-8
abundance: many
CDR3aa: ASSPRTQQETQY

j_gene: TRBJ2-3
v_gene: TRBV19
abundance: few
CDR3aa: ASSEQGAQGDTQY

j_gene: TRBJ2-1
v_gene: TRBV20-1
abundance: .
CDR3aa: SEAGGPSNEQF